Each of the 23 T cell receptor beta chains below was sequenced from the same sample in a study of tumor-infiltrating lymphocytes in localized non-small cell lung cancer. This table comes from immunoSEQ multiplex PCR, and its TCRdb copy is limited to in-frame clones, with some not included. Of about 13,000 clones listed, approximately 73% were seen once; the top ten hold roughly a tenth. Sequencing used uninvolved lung tissue not adjacent to the tumor. The receptor set was obtained from a human donor with non-small cell lung cancer.

This clone has a handful of counts. V is TRBV7-8 and J is TRBJ1-2; tentatively, D is TRBD1 (6 bases). The CDR3 is 16 residues long. Germline loops: CDR1 SGHVS, CDR2 FQNEAQ. The germline V and J ends were trimmed by 1 base and 3 bases, with 15 bases remaining between them. The CDR3 nucleotides are TGTGCCAGCAGCTTAGGGTATAAGGCAGGGGACTATGGCTACACCTTC. It translates to CASSLGYKAGDYGYTF.

This chain joins TRBV7-2 and TRBJ2-2; unclear D gene. Per the germline V gene, CDR1 is SGHTA and CDR2 is FQGNSA. The CDR3 contains 14 residues. Trimming took 4 bases from V and 2 from J, leaving 8 bases between them. The CDR3 reads CASSSLYNTGELFF. The CDR3 DNA is TGTGCCAGCAGCTCCTTATATAACACCGGGGAGCTGTTTTTT.

The chain links TRBV6-1 to TRBJ2-2; D call uncertain. V was clipped by 7 bases and J by 9 bases, with 9 bases between them. The germline V gene encodes CDR1 MNHNS and CDR2 SASEGT. CDR3 length: 11 residues. CDR3 residues: CASNLVRELFF. Here the CDR3 DNA reads TGTGCCAGCAACTTGGTCCGGGAGCTGTTTTTT.

This clone was seen more than once but under ten times. The CDR3 DNA reads as TGCGCCAGCAGCGGCGCGGATGAGGTCGAGCAGTACTTC. It yields the protein CASSGADEVEQYF. V and J are TRBV5-1 and TRBJ2-7; D is uncertain. Germline V gene data show CDR1 as SGHRS and CDR2 as YFSETQ. The CDR3 length is 13 residues. The germline V and J ends were trimmed by 4 bases and 6 bases, with 14 bases remaining between them.

This clone occurred a few times. The rearrangement links TRBV4-2 to TRBJ2-5, with a weak D call TRBD2 (5 bases). Germline CDR1 reads LGHNA; CDR2 reads YNFKEQ. The CDR3 spans 14 residues. Trimming cost V 0 bases and J 5 bases, with 10 bases left between them. The CDR3 sequence: CASSQDYGIETQYF. The CDR3 nucleotides read TGTGCCAGCAGCCAAGATTACGGGATCGAGACCCAGTACTTC.

As to this clone: Within the sample, other DNA sequences also encode this same CDR3. V is TRBV7-2 and J is TRBJ1-2; D gene ambiguous. With 3 bases removed from V and 5 bases from J, the gap between germline ends came to 10 bases. Germline V lookup: CDR1 SGHTA, CDR2 FQGNSA. There are 13 residues in the CDR3. The CDR3 loop reads CASSLGSSYGYTF. CDR3 in DNA: TGTGCCAGCAGCTTGGGCAGTTCTTATGGCTACACCTTC.

The sample holds a few counts of this clone. The CDR3 bases are TGTGCCAGCAGCTTAGGGCGGGATGGCACCGGGGAGCTGTTTTTT. This translates into CASSLGRDGTGELFF. The chain carries TRBV7-3 and TRBJ2-2; tentatively, D is TRBD2 (6 bases). The CDR3 spans 15 residues. From germline, CDR1 is SGHTA and CDR2 FQGTGA. Trimming removed 2 bases at V and 4 bases at J, with 11 bases between.

The gene calls are TRBV5-1 and TRBJ2-5, with D unresolved. With 4 bases removed from V and 7 bases from J, the gap between germline ends came to 17 bases. The germline gives CDR1 SGHRS, CDR2 YFSETQ. The CDR3 runs 14 residues. This chain's CDR3 is CASSGEGGGGTQYF. DNA for the CDR3: TGCGCCAGCAGCGGGGAAGGCGGCGGCGGGACCCAGTACTTC.

The rearrangement joins TRBV6-5 to TRBJ1-5; D call uncertain. Trimming removed 2 bases from V and 4 bases from J, with 6 bases in between. The CDR3 sequence is 13 residues long. The germline CDR1 and CDR2 sequences are MNHEY and SVGAGI. The CDR3 sequence is CASSYAGNQPQHF. CDR3 DNA: TGTGCCAGCAGTTACGCGGGAAATCAGCCCCAGCATTTT.

The chain employs TRBV6-6 and TRBJ2-7, with D hard to call. V was clipped by 4 bases and J by 8 bases, with 12 bases between them. The germline gives CDR1 MNHNY, CDR2 SVGAGI (reference sequence). This CDR3 is built from 12 residues. This chain's CDR3 is CASSLAFVKQYF. DNA for the CDR3: TGTGCCAGCAGTTTGGCCTTCGTGAAGCAGTACTTC.

The chain recombines TRBV9 with TRBJ2-3, with D possibly being TRBD2 (5 bases). The V end lost 4 bases, the J end lost 5 bases, and 8 bases lay between the germline ends. Germline V CDR1 and CDR2: SGDLS, YYNGEE. This CDR3 has 12 amino acids. CDR3 residues: CASSPEGDTQYF. The CDR3 DNA follows: TGTGCCAGCAGCCCCGAGGGAGATACGCAGTATTTT. Based on the CDR3 plus reference TRBV9 and TRBJ2-3, the full variable domain is DSGVTQTPKHLITATGQRVTLRCSPRSGDLSVYWYQQSLDQGLQFLIQYYNGEERAKGNILERFSAQQFPDLHSELNLSSLELGDSALYFCASSPEGDTQYFGPGTRLTVL.

The chain employs TRBV28 and TRBJ1-5, with 10 positions matching TRBD1. The CDR3 totals 15 residues. J lost 5 bases, V lost 6 bases, and 7 bases had no gene match. Germline V gene lookup returns CDR1 MDHEN and CDR2 SYDVKM. The DNA of the CDR3 is TGTGCCAGCAGCTGGGGACAGGGGAATTATCAGCCCCAGCATTTT. Translating it yields CASSWGQGNYQPQHF.

The chain recombines TRBV5-1 with TRBJ2-5; D tentatively reads TRBD1 or TRBD2 (5 bases each). Germline lookup yields CDR1 SGHRS and CDR2 YFSETQ. Trimming took off 4 bases at V and 3 bases at J, with 10 bases between the two ends. This CDR3 contains 13 residues. The CDR3 spells CASSVMGEETQYF. CDR3 nucleotides: TGCGCCAGCAGCGTAATGGGGGAAGAGACCCAGTACTTC.

The J gene is TRBJ2-5, the V gene TRBV11-2; a weak D match, TRBD1 (6 bases). CDR3 size: 14 residues. Germline V CDR1 and CDR2: SGHAT, FQNNGV. The V end was cut by 3 bases, the J end by 4 bases, with 12 bases between. The CDR3 region is CASSFDTGSETQYF. CDR3 in DNA: TGTGCCAGCAGCTTCGATACAGGGTCAGAGACCCAGTACTTC.

The chain carries TRBV7-8 and TRBJ1-1; D remains unclear. From germline, CDR1 is SGHVS and CDR2 FQNEAQ. V was pared by 10 bases and J by 10 bases, with 25 bases between. This CDR3 spans 14 amino acids. The CDR3 region is CATIPSHASPGAFF. DNA for the CDR3: TGTGCCACCATCCCTTCGCATGCTAGCCCCGGAGCTTTCTTT.

This clone has only one observation. The V and J genes are TRBV28 and TRBJ2-3; a weak D match, TRBD1 (7 bases). Trimming pared 8 bases from V and 5 bases from J, leaving 8 bases between. The CDR3 covers 11 residues. Germline V gene lookup returns CDR1 MDHEN and CDR2 SYDVKM. The CDR3 coding sequence is TGTGCCAGCCAGGGGGGAGATACGCAGTATTTT. The encoded protein is CASQGGDTQYF.

A few counts support this clone. The chain carries TRBV29-1 and TRBJ2-3; D is ambiguous. With 5 bases removed from V and 4 bases from J, the gap between germline ends came to 7 bases. This CDR3 contains 11 residues. CDR1 is SQVTM and CDR2 is ANQGSEA in the germline V gene. This chain's CDR3 is CSVSFPDTQYF. As DNA, the CDR3 is TGCAGCGTTAGCTTTCCAGATACGCAGTATTTT.

The CDR3 here is CASSLNRGLEEAFF. CDR3 bases: TGTGCCAGCAGCTTAAATCGCGGGTTGGAAGAAGCTTTCTTT. The chain links TRBV7-2 to TRBJ1-1; D is unresolved. V was cut by 2 bases and J by 8 bases, with 15 bases left in between. This CDR3 contains 14 residues. Germline values: CDR1 SGHTA, CDR2 FQGNSA.

CDR3 residues: CASSVKQGANTGELFF. The CDR3 coding sequence is TGTGCCAGCAGCGTAAAACAGGGAGCGAACACCGGGGAGCTGTTTTTT. The chain employs TRBV9 and TRBJ2-2; a weak D match, TRBD1 (6 bases). V lost 1 base and J 0 bases, leaving 10 bases between the germline ends. CDR1 is SGDLS, CDR2 YYNGEE, per germline. There are 16 residues in the CDR3.

The V call is TRBV30, the J call TRBJ2-2, with TRBD2 matching 11 bases. The germline V gene encodes CDR1 GTSNPN and CDR2 SVGIG (reference sequence). Trimming at V came to 3 bases and at J to 3 bases, leaving 3 bases not matched to a gene. The CDR3 has 15 amino acids. CDR3 DNA: TGTGCCTGGAGCCTAGCGGGAGGAGACACCGGGGAGCTGTTTTTT. Its protein is CAWSLAGGDTGELFF.

The V gene is TRBV5-1, the J gene TRBJ1-3; D gene uncertain. CDR3 size: 14 residues. CDR1 and CDR2 from the germline V gene are SGHRS and YFSETQ. Trimming took off 3 bases at V and 4 bases at J, with 11 bases between the two ends. The CDR3 here is CASSSGGGGNTIYF. CDR3 nucleotides: TGCGCCAGCAGCTCAGGTGGAGGGGGAAACACCATATATTTT.

This clone was counted between two and nine times. This rearrangement joins TRBV19 to TRBJ2-3; D possibly uses TRBD1 or TRBD2 (7 bases each). V lost 8 bases and J lost 0, with 15 bases in between. The CDR3 contains 15 residues. Germline V gene sequence: CDR1 LNHDA, CDR2 SQIVND (reference sequence). The CDR3 DNA sequence: TGTGCCAGTGGTCAGGGGGGGGGTAGCACAGATACGCAGTATTTT. Encoded protein: CASGQGGGSTDTQYF.

CDR3 coding DNA: TGTGCCAGTAGTCCTCGAGGCCCCACAGATACGCAGTATTTT. Translating gives CASSPRGPTDTQYF. The chain couples TRBV19 to TRBJ2-3; unclear D gene. This CDR3 is 14 amino acids long. V was shortened by 5 bases and J by 2 bases, with 11 bases between the two germline ends. Germline assignment: CDR1 LNHDA and CDR2 SQIVND (reference sequence).